This TCR beta chain is drawn from a study of OX40 agonist ivuxolimab in advanced cancers. In this sample, this clone turned up a few times. Its antigen is as yet unknown. The study, taken as a whole, reports: What antigens the expanded peripheral T cells recognized was never established. Within 6 weeks, CD4+ and CD8+ blood T cells expanded clonally at 0.1 to 3.0 mg/kg.

Libraries were prepared by immunoSEQ multiplex PCR; TCRdb keeps only in-frame clonotypes and omits some of them. Of 100,000 to 120,000 clones in the sample, approximately 89% were seen once. This CDR3 comprises 14 residues. Deletions cut 4 bases from V and 7 bases from J, with 17 bases between. Germline V gives CDR1 GTSNPN, CDR2 SVGIG (reference sequence). Sequenced here: CD4+ or CD8+ T cells sorted from blood, sampled in a trial of the OX40 agonist ivuxolimab. This TCR was sampled from an adult with an advanced solid tumor such as melanoma, head and neck, liver or kidney cancer. The chain uses TRBV30 and TRBJ1-3; D perhaps matches TRBD1 (6 bases). The CDR3 region is CAWTPSSTGNTIYF. CDR3 bases: TGTGCCTGGACGCCCTCCAGCACAGGGAACACCATATATTTT.